The clone carrying this T cell receptor (beta chain) has only a few counts. V lost 1 base to trimming and J lost 3 bases, with 8 bases between them. The CDR3 has 13 amino acids. Germline CDR1 SGHRS, CDR2 YFSETQ. The sample originates from a study of T-cell reconstitution after alpha-beta-depleted transplantation in children. Construction of the TCRbeta library involved unique molecular identifiers. MiXCR, applied by TCRdb to the PCR reads, yields one record per CDR3 protein. The sample shows 500,000 to 600,000 distinct CDR3 sequences, 25% to 30% of them seen only once. This TCR was recovered from a boy under two years old with Wiskott-Aldrich syndrome, due to receive a stem cell transplant. Sequenced here: PBMCs, sampled before TCRalphabeta/CD19-depleted stem cell transplant. The gene calls are TRBV5-1 and TRBJ2-7, with D unresolved. CDR3 DNA sequence: TGCGCCAGCAGCTTGATTCCCGGCTACGAGCAGTACTTC. As protein: CASSLIPGYEQYF.